Below, 18 T cell receptor beta chains from the same sample are listed, as sequenced in a study of shared clonotypes between healthy human individuals. Sequencing was performed with immunoSEQ multiplex PCR; in TCRdb, only in-frame clones are kept and a portion is missing. The table lists some 1 million clones, more than 65% of them singletons, with about 1.5% in the top ten. The sequenced material came from memory CD4+ T cells sorted from blood. Subset denoted: CD45RA-negative fraction. These receptors were collected from a man younger than 35 in good health.

This chain connects TRBV6-6 to TRBJ1-4; D not resolved. Looked up from germline, CDR1 is MNHNY and CDR2 is SVGAGI (reference sequence). V lost 7 bases to trimming and J lost 8 bases, with 14 bases between them. There are 13 residues in the CDR3. CDR3 in DNA: TGTGCCAGCATTCCACCCAATGGGGAAAAACTGTTTTTT. Its translation: CASIPPNGEKLFF.

This chain links TRBV19 with TRBJ2-3; 8 bases are shared with TRBD2. Germline V lookup: CDR1 LNHDA, CDR2 SQIVND (reference sequence). J gave up 3 bases and V 7 bases, and 9 bases lay outside the gene matches. The CDR3 covers 15 residues. CDR3 region: CASKTASGLTDTQYF. The DNA for the CDR3 is TGTGCCAGTAAAACCGCTAGCGGGTTAACAGATACGCAGTATTTT.

V and J are TRBV5-1 and TRBJ2-3, with D tentatively TRBD1 (6 bases). CDR3 length: 15 residues. V gave up 4 bases and J gave up 0 bases, with 12 bases separating them. Germline V gene lookup returns CDR1 SGHRS and CDR2 YFSETQ. The CDR3 DNA reads as TGCGCCAGCAGCACCGGGACAATGAGCACAGATACGCAGTATTTT. Translated: CASSTGTMSTDTQYF. The full variable domain, in which reference TRBV5-1 and TRBJ2-3 provide the parts outside the CDR3, is KAGVTQTPRYLIKTRGQQVTLSCSPISGHRSVSWYQQTPGQGLQFLFEYFSETQRNKGNFPGRFSGRQFSNSRSEMNVSTLELGDSALYLCASSTGTMSTDTQYFGPGTRLTVL.

The chain recombines TRBV6-1 with TRBJ2-5; 11 bases fit TRBD2. V trimming: 1 base; J trimming: 3 bases; junction bases outside the gene matches: 4. This CDR3 comprises 16 residues. Germline lookup yields CDR1 MNHNS and CDR2 SASEGT. CDR3 protein: CASSEGLAGGKETQYF. The CDR3 nucleotides are TGTGCCAGCAGTGAAGGTCTAGCGGGGGGAAAAGAGACCCAGTACTTC.

This clone has more than one count but fewer than ten. This sample includes further DNA sequences coding for the same CDR3. The chain recombines TRBV30 with TRBJ1-5; D is undetermined. V lost 0 bases to trimming and J lost 3 bases, with 9 bases between them. CDR1 GTSNPN and CDR2 SVGIG come from the germline V gene (reference sequence). The CDR3 covers 14 residues. Written as DNA, the CDR3 is TGTGCCTGGAGTGTAGGGCAGTTCAATCAGCCCCAGCATTTT. This encodes CAWSVGQFNQPQHF. The complete variable domain, with remaining parts taken from reference TRBV30 and TRBJ1-5, reads SQTIHQWPATLVQPVGSPLSLECTVEGTSNPNLYWYRQAAGRGLQLLFYSVGIGQISSEVPQNLSASRPQDRQFILSSKKLLLSDSGFYLCAWSVGQFNQPQHFGDGTRLSIL.

This clone appeared a few times. The chain couples TRBV25-1 to TRBJ2-4; TRBD1 aligns across 7 bases. CDR1 and CDR2 (germline): MGHDK, SYGVNS. The CDR3 contains 13 residues. V shed 7 bases, J shed 4 bases, and the junction held 4 bases outside the gene matches. The CDR3 sequence: CASTGTEKNIQYF. The CDR3 nucleotides read TGTGCCAGCACGGGGACAGAGAAAAACATTCAGTACTTC. Full variable domain (outside the CDR3, taken from reference TRBV25-1 and TRBJ2-4): EADIYQTPRYLVIGTGKKITLECSQTMGHDKMYWYQQDPGMELHLIHYSYGVNSTEKGDLSSESTVSRIRTEHFPLTLESARPSHTSQYLCASTGTEKNIQYFGAGTRLSVL.

This clone has only a few counts. The chain joins TRBV5-1 to TRBJ2-3, with 8 bases matching TRBD1. V lost 4 bases, J lost 5 bases, and 9 bases stayed unmatched. CDR1 and CDR2 from the germline V gene are SGHRS and YFSETQ. The CDR3 length is 15 residues. The DNA of the CDR3 is TGCGCCAGCAGCCCCGGACAGGGTGGGCAAGATACGCAGTATTTT. Residues: CASSPGQGGQDTQYF.

The chain employs TRBV19 and TRBJ1-6, with D unresolved. Looked up from germline, CDR1 is LNHDA and CDR2 is SQIVND (reference sequence). There are 12 residues in the CDR3. Trimming cost V 7 bases and J 7 bases, with 8 bases left between them. The CDR3 DNA is TGTGCCAGTATTAAGGTAAATTCACCCCTCCACTTT. Its protein product is CASIKVNSPLHF.

The V gene is TRBV18, the J gene TRBJ1-4; 7 nucleotides match TRBD1. CDR1 KGHSH and CDR2 LQKENI come from the germline V gene. This CDR3 is built from 18 residues. After removal of 4 bases from V and 0 bases from J, the junction contained 11 bases not matched to a gene. DNA of the CDR3: TGTGCCAGCTCACACGACAGGGTTGGTTATGCAACTAATGAAAAACTGTTTTTT. It encodes CASSHDRVGYATNEKLFF.

J is TRBJ2-4 and V is TRBV5-6; 9 nucleotides match TRBD1. The CDR3 contains 16 residues. V lost 3 bases, J lost 3 bases, and 7 bases stayed unmatched. Germline CDR1 reads SGHDT; CDR2 reads YYEEEE. The CDR3: CASSWRQGGSKNIQYF. The CDR3 region has the DNA TGTGCCAGCAGCTGGCGACAGGGGGGAAGCAAAAACATTCAGTACTTC.

This clone occurred once. The DNA of the CDR3 is TGTGCCAGCAGTCAGCAAGAGACCCAGTACTTC. Its translation: CASSQQETQYF. V is TRBV6-6 and J is TRBJ2-5; D remains unclear. V was cut by 5 bases and J by 2 bases, with 3 bases left in between. Germline V lookup: CDR1 MNHNY, CDR2 SVGAGI (reference sequence). There are 11 residues in the CDR3.

Comment on this clone: A far more abundant clone sits one base away, making this likely a read error. The V and J genes are TRBV29-1 and TRBJ1-2; the D is unclear. The germline gives CDR1 SQVTM, CDR2 ANQGSEA. Trimming shortened V by 1 base and J by 8 bases, and 11 bases separated the two germline ends. The CDR3 contains 12 residues. DNA of the CDR3: TGCAGCGTTGAAGGCAGGAGAGGAGGCTACACCTTC. Protein product: CSVEGRRGGYTF.

This clone was counted only a few times. The chain employs TRBV7-9 and TRBJ1-2; no firm D call. The CDR3 is 12 amino acids. Trimming stripped 4 bases from V and 2 bases from J, with 5 bases between. Germline V lookup: CDR1 SEHNR, CDR2 FQNEAQ (reference sequence). The CDR3 protein is CASSSRNYGYTF. The CDR3 DNA follows: TGTGCCAGCAGCTCCCGCAACTATGGCTACACCTTC.

V and J are TRBV6-5 and TRBJ1-4; 8 bases agree with TRBD1. Germline lookup yields CDR1 MNHEY and CDR2 SVGAGI. The length of the CDR3 is 16 residues. V was clipped by 2 bases and J by 8 bases; unmatched bases: 10. The CDR3 loop reads CASSYRGQGRGEKLFF. The CDR3 nucleotides read TGTGCCAGCAGTTACCGCGGACAGGGCCGAGGGGAAAAACTGTTTTTT.

The chain recombines TRBV4-3 with TRBJ2-7; TRBD2 agrees at 11 bases. This CDR3 contains 14 residues. Looked up from germline, CDR1 is LGHNA and CDR2 is YSLEER. The trim removed 4 bases at V and 3 bases at J, leaving 2 bases unmatched. The CDR3 reads CASSRGTSGYEQYF. CDR3 DNA sequence: TGCGCCAGCAGCCGGGGGACTAGCGGCTACGAGCAGTACTTC.

This clone was detected once. The V call is TRBV29-1, the J call TRBJ2-3, with D perhaps matching TRBD2 (5 bases). In germline, CDR1 is SQVTM, CDR2 ANQGSEA. This CDR3 is 15 amino acids long. Trimming took off 3 bases at V and 2 bases at J, with 15 bases between the two ends. DNA for the CDR3: TGCAGCGTTGATGATGGAGCGGAGCTCACAGATACGCAGTATTTT. Translated: CSVDDGAELTDTQYF.

J is TRBJ1-2 and V is TRBV4-1, with 11 bases identical to TRBD1. Germline loops: CDR1 MGHRA, CDR2 YSYEKL. The CDR3 is 14 amino acids. V was pared by 2 bases and J by 8 bases, with 4 bases of the junction left unmatched. For the CDR3, the DNA is TGCGCCAGCAGCCAACAGGGACAGGGGGGAGGCTACACCTTC. Translated: CASSQQGQGGGYTF.

The rearrangement links TRBV30 to TRBJ1-2; D is unclear. Looked up from germline, CDR1 is GTSNPN and CDR2 is SVGIG (reference sequence). The V and J ends lost 4 bases and 8 bases respectively, with 20 bases between them. CDR3 size: 14 residues. The CDR3 nucleotides read TGTGCCTGGAAACGGAGGAGTTTAAGCAGGGGCTACACCTTC. It codes for CAWKRRSLSRGYTF.